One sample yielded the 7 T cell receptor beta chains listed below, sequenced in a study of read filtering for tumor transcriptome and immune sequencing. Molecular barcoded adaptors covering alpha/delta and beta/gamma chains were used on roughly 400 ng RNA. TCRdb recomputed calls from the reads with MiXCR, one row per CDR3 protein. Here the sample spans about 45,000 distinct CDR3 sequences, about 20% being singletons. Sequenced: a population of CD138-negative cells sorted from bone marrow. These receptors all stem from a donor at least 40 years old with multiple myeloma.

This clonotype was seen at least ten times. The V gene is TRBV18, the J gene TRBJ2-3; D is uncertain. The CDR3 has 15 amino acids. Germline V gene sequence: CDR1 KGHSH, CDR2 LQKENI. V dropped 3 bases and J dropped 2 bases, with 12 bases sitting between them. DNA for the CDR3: TGTGCCAGCTCACCCCAAGAAGGGATCACAGATACGCAGTATTTT. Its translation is CASSPQEGITDTQYF.

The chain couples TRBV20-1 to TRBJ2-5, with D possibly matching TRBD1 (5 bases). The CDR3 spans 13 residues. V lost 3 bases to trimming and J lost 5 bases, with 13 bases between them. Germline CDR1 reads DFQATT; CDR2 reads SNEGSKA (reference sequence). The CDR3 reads CSASGAPAETQYF. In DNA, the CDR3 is TGCAGTGCTAGTGGGGCCCCCGCGGAGACCCAGTACTTC.

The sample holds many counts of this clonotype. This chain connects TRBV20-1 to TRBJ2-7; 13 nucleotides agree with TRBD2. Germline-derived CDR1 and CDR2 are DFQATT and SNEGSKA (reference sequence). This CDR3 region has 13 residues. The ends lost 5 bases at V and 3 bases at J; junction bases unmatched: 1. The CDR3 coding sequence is TGCAGTGCTCGGACTAGCGGGGGCTACGAGCAGTACTTC. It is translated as CSARTSGGYEQYF.

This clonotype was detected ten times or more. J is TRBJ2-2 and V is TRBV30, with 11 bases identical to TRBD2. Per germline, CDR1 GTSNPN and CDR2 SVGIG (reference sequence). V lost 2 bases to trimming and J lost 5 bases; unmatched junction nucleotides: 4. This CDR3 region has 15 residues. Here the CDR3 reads CAWSRASGRTGELFF. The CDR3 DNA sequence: TGTGCCTGGAGTAGGGCTAGCGGGAGGACCGGGGAGCTGTTTTTT.

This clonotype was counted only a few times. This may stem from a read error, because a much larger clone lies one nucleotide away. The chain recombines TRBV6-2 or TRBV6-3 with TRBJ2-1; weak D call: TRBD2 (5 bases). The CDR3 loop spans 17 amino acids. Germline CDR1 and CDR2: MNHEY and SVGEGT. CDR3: CASSPVSAASSYNERFF. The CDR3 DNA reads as TGTGCCAGCAGCCCCGTTAGCGCGGCAAGCTCCTACAATGAGCGGTTCTTC.

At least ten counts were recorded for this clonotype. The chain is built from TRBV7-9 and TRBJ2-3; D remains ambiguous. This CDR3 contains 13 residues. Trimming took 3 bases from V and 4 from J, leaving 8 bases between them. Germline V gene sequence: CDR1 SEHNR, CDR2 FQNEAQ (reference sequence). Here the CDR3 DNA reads TGTGCCAGCAGCTTGGTGAAGCCAGATACGCAGTATTTT. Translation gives CASSLVKPDTQYF.

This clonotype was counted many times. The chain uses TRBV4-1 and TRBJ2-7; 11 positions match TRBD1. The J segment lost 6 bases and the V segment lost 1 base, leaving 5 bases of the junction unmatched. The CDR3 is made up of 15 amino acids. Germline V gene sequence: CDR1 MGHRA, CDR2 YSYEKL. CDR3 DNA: TGCGCCAGCAGCCAAGTAGGACAGGGGGCGGGCGAGCAGTACTTC. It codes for CASSQVGQGAGEQYF.